Listed here are 13 T cell receptor beta chains from one sample, sequenced in a study of Graves' ophthalmopathy and Graves' hyperthyroidism. Amplified material comprised TCR beta CDR3 regions derived from RNA transcripts. After a first-round RT-PCR with HTBI primers, a second-round multiplex PCR was run. TCRdb processed the multiplex PCR reads anew with MiXCR; each CDR3 protein has one entry. This sample has about 400,000 distinct CDR3 sequences, with approximately 16% found just once. The sample consisted of peripheral blood. These receptors were obtained from a woman aged 18-35 years with Graves' ophthalmopathy.

This clonotype has a count of ten or more. The CDR3 DNA reads TGCGCCAGCAGCCAAGATCAGGTCGGGCAGGGGGGCTCCTACGAGCAGTACTTC. Its translation: CASSQDQVGQGGSYEQYF. The rearrangement links TRBV4-3 to TRBJ2-7, with D maybe TRBD1 (7 bases). Germline V CDR1 and CDR2: LGHNA, YSLEER. V lost 0 bases to trimming and J lost 0 bases, with 18 bases between them. The CDR3 has 18 residues.

At least ten counts were recorded for this clonotype. This chain links TRBV15 with TRBJ1-1; D is possibly TRBD1 (6 bases). Germline loops: CDR1 LNHNV, CDR2 YYDKDF (reference sequence). The CDR3 runs to 13 residues. Trimming removed 8 bases at V and 1 base at J, with 11 bases between. CDR3 region: CATQTGENTEAFF. The CDR3 region has the DNA TGTGCCACCCAGACAGGAGAGAACACTGAAGCTTTCTTT.

The chain employs TRBV6-5 and TRBJ2-5; D uncertain. Germline V gene lookup returns CDR1 MNHEY and CDR2 SVGAGI. The V and J ends lost 2 bases and 4 bases respectively, with 11 bases between them. The CDR3 sequence is 14 residues long. In DNA form, the CDR3 reads TGTGCCAGCAGTTACCTGGCGAGAGGAGAGACCCAGTACTTC. The encoded protein is CASSYLARGETQYF.

CDR3 amino acids: CAWSLVREQFF. For the CDR3, the DNA is TGTGCCTGGAGTCTTGTACGAGAGCAGTTCTTC. The chain couples TRBV30 to TRBJ2-1; D is undetermined. The CDR3 length is 11 residues. Trimming stripped 2 bases from V and 10 bases from J, with 9 bases between. Germline V gene sequence: CDR1 GTSNPN, CDR2 SVGIG (reference sequence).

At least ten counts were recorded for this clonotype. The CDR3, as DNA: TGTGCCAGCAGTTTCCCAGGGGAAACAAACACTGAAGCTTTCTTT. This codes for CASSFPGETNTEAFF. The chain combines TRBV28 with TRBJ1-1, with D possibly being TRBD1 (6 bases). The V gene's germline CDR1 is MDHEN and CDR2 SYDVKM. V lost 3 bases to trimming and J lost 2 bases, with 13 bases between them. This CDR3 contains 15 residues.

This clonotype turned up a few times. The chain has TRBV29-1 and TRBJ2-5, with D unresolved. This CDR3 region has 14 residues. V was clipped by 2 bases and J by 0 bases, with 10 bases between them. Germline CDR1 SQVTM, CDR2 ANQGSEA. The CDR3 loop reads CSVEHPQYQETQYF. DNA for the CDR3: TGCAGCGTTGAACACCCCCAGTACCAAGAGACCCAGTACTTC. Together with reference TRBV29-1 and TRBJ2-5, the CDR3 gives the full variable domain: SAVISQKPSRDICQRGTSLTIQCQVDSQVTMMFWYRQQPGQSLTLIATANQGSEATYESGFVIDKFPISRPNLTFSTLTVSNMSPEDSSIYLCSVEHPQYQETQYFGPGTRLLVL.

This clonotype has a count of ten or more. The gene calls are TRBV19 and TRBJ1-5; no clear D gene. Trimming took off 6 bases at V and 7 bases at J, with 10 bases between the two ends. The CDR3 covers 12 residues. Germline CDR1 LNHDA, CDR2 SQIVND (reference sequence). The CDR3, as DNA: TGTGCCAGTAGGGAATCGGCCCAGCCCCAGCATTTT. This codes for CASRESAQPQHF. The entire variable domain, with the rest obtained from reference TRBV19 and TRBJ1-5, is as follows: DGGITQSPKYLFRKEGQNVTLSCEQNLNHDAMYWYRQDPGQGLRLIYYSQIVNDFQKGDIAEGYSVSREKKESFPLTVTSAQKNPTAFYLCASRESAQPQHFGDGTRLSIL.

The rearrangement uses TRBV7-2 and TRBJ1-1, with D unresolved. Germline V CDR1 and CDR2: SGHTA, FQGNSA. CDR3 length equals 12 residues. Trimming took 7 bases from V and 2 from J, leaving 8 bases between them. This CDR3 is CASTLTNTEAFF. CDR3 nucleotide sequence: TGTGCCAGCACCTTGACCAACACTGAAGCTTTCTTT.

As concerns this clonotype: A read error is possible here, since a much larger clone lies one base away. The chain is built from TRBV18 and TRBJ1-1; D gene unclear. CDR3 length: 16 residues. Germline V gives CDR1 KGHSH, CDR2 LQKENI. The DNA for the CDR3 is TGTGCCGGCTCGCTGAACCGAGGGAAGTCCAACACTGAAGCTTTCTTT. Protein sequence: CAGSLNRGKSNTEAFF. Combining the CDR3 with reference TRBV18 and TRBJ1-1 gives the whole variable domain NAGVMQNPRHLVRRRGQEARLRCSPMKGHSHVYWYRQLPEEGLKFMVYLQKENIIDESGMPKERFSAEFPKEGPSILRIQQVVRGDSAAYFCAGSLNRGKSNTEAFFGQGTRLTVV.

This clonotype has at least ten counts. The chain carries TRBV12-3 or TRBV12-4 and TRBJ2-2; D may be TRBD2 (6 bases). The CDR3 spans 15 residues. V was trimmed by 5 bases and J by 1 base, leaving 11 bases between them. The CDR3: CASSPGGLNTGELFF. CDR3 sequence (DNA): TGTGCCAGCAGTCCCGGGGGACTGAACACCGGGGAGCTGTTTTTT.

This clonotype showed up many times. The CDR3 protein is CASSQDLRTHEQYF. The CDR3 coding sequence is TGTGCCAGCAGCCAGGACCTGAGGACCCACGAGCAGTACTTC. This chain uses TRBV14 with TRBJ2-7; D not certain. The CDR3 runs 14 residues. V was shortened by 3 bases and J by 5 bases, with 14 bases between the two germline ends. Germline lookup yields CDR1 SGHDN and CDR2 FVKESK.

This clonotype came up many times. The chain couples TRBV28 to TRBJ1-2; D ambiguous. This CDR3 spans 12 amino acids. V lost 6 bases and J 0 bases, leaving 5 bases between the germline ends. Per the germline V gene, CDR1 is MDHEN and CDR2 is SYDVKM. This CDR3 is CASSTANYGYTF. CDR3 DNA: TGTGCCAGCAGCACAGCTAACTATGGCTACACCTTC.

This clonotype was detected many times. The conserved phenylalanine or tryptophan is not found at the CDR3 terminus, so this likely reflects a read error. No DNA is shown, since the ends of the CDR3 on it are uncertain; the CDR3 is the one TCRdb lists. This chain joins TRBV2 and TRBJ1-1; no check of the table's D call, TRBD1, against the DNA was made. The germline V gene has CDR1 SNHLY and CDR2 FYNNEI. The CDR3 adds up to 9 amino acids, both ends counted. The CDR3 is CARDSNQIG.